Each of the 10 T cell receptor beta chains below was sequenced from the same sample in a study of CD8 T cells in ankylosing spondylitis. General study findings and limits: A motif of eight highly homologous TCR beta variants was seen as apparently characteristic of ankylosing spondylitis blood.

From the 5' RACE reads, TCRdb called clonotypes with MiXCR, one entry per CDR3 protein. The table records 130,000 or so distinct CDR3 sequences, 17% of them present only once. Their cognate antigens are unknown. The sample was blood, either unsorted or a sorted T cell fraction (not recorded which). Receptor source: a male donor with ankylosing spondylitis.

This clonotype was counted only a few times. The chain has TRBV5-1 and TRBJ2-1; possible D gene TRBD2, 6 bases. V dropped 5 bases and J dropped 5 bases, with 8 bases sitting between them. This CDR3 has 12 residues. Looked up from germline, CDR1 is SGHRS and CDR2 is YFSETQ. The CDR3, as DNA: TGCGCCAGCAGGGGACTTGACAATGAGCAGTTCTTC. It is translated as CASRGLDNEQFF.

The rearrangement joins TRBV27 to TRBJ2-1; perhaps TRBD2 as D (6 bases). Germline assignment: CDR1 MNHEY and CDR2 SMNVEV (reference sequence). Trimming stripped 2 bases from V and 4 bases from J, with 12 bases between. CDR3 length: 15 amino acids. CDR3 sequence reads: CASSLRGSGYNEQFF. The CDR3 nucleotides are TGTGCCAGCAGTTTACGGGGGAGTGGTTACAATGAGCAGTTCTTC.

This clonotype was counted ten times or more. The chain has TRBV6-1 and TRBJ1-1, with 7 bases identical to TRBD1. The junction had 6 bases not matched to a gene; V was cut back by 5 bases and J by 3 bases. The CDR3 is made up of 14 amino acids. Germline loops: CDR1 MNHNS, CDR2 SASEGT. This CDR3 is CASSRQGGYTEAFF. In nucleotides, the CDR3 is TGTGCCAGCAGTCGACAGGGTGGGTACACTGAAGCTTTCTTT.

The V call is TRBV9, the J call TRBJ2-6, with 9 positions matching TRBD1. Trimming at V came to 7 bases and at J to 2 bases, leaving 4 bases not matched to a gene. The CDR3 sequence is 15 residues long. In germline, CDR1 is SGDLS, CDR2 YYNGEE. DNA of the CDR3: TGTGCCAGCGGGACAGGGACCACTGGGGCCAACGTCCTGACTTTC. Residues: CASGTGTTGANVLTF.

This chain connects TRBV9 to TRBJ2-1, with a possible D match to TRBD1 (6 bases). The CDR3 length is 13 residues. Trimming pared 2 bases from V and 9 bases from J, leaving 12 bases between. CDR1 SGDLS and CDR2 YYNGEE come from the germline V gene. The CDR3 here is CASSVAGAVEQFF. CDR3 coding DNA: TGTGCCAGCAGCGTTGCAGGGGCTGTTGAGCAGTTCTTC.

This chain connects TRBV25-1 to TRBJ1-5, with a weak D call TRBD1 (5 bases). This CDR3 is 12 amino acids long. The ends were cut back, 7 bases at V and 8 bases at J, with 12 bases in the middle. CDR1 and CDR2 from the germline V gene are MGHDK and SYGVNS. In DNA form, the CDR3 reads TGTGCCAGCACGAGGGGATTTGAGCCCCAGCATTTT. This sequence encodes CASTRGFEPQHF.

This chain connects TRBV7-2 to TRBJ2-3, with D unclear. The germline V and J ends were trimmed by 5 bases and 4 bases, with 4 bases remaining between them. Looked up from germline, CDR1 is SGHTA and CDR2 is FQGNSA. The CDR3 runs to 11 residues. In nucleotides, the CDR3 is TGTGCCAGCAGCCGAGCAGATACGCAGTATTTT. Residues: CASSRADTQYF.

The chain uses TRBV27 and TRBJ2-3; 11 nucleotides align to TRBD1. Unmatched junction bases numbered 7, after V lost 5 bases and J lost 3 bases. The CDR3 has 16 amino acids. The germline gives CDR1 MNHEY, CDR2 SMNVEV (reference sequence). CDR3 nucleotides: TGTGCCAGCAGTCCAGGGACAGGGGGTGGAACAGATACGCAGTATTTT. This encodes CASSPGTGGGTDTQYF.

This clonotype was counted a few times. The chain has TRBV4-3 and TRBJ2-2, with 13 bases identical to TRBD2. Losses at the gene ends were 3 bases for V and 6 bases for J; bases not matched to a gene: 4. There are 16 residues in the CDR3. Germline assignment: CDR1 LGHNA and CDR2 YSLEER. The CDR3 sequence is CASSHGLAGDAGELFF. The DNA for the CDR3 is TGCGCCAGCAGCCACGGACTAGCGGGAGATGCCGGGGAGCTGTTTTTT.

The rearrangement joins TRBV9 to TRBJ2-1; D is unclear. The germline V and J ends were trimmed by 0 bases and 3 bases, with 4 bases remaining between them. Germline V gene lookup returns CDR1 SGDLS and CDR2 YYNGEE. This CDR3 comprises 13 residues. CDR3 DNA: TGTGCCAGCAGCGTAGAGCGCTACAATGAGCAGTTCTTC. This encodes CASSVERYNEQFF.